A selection of T cell receptor beta chains follows, all from one sample in a study of regulatory T cells in long-lasting Graves disease. Via MiXCR, TCRdb re-called the multiplex PCR reads, giving one row per CDR3 protein. The sample yields about 310,000 distinct CDR3 sequences, 15% to 20% seen once. The sequencing used peripheral blood mononuclear cells (PBMCs), collected at new diagnosis, from a patient treated with antithyroid drugs. The receptors come from a female donor with Graves disease. CDR3s leave out the opening cysteine and the closing phenylalanine or tryptophan. Fields, in order: CDR3 protein, V gene, J gene.

cdr3_aa: ASSLDSRPTDTQY
v_call: TRBV11-2
j_call: TRBJ2-3

cdr3_aa: ASSIDGNNEQF
v_call: TRBV5-6
j_call: TRBJ2-1

cdr3_aa: ASSQSVAGEQY
v_call: TRBV3-1
j_call: TRBJ2-7

cdr3_aa: ASSVGPEVADTQY
v_call: TRBV19
j_call: TRBJ2-3

cdr3_aa: ASSQLEGVELF
v_call: TRBV7-9
j_call: TRBJ2-2

cdr3_aa: ASRQGRDDGELF
v_call: TRBV2
j_call: TRBJ2-2

cdr3_aa: ASSRKSQETQY
v_call: TRBV12-3/TRBV12-4
j_call: TRBJ2-5

cdr3_aa: AWNLTASGANVLT
v_call: TRBV30
j_call: TRBJ2-6

cdr3_aa: ASRQGAETGELF
v_call: TRBV5-1
j_call: TRBJ2-2

cdr3_aa: ASSLAGIGYGYT
v_call: TRBV5-1
j_call: TRBJ1-2

cdr3_aa: ASSPRGISTGEQY
v_call: TRBV7-9
j_call: TRBJ2-7

cdr3_aa: ASSLGRSSDYEQY
v_call: TRBV5-1
j_call: TRBJ2-7

cdr3_aa: ASSYSDTEAF
v_call: TRBV6-5
j_call: TRBJ1-1

cdr3_aa: ASSRTDTDTQY
v_call: TRBV27
j_call: TRBJ2-3

cdr3_aa: AISLPEDSFYGYT
v_call: TRBV10-3
j_call: TRBJ1-2

cdr3_aa: ASSGTGYNQPQH
v_call: TRBV28
j_call: TRBJ1-5

cdr3_aa: ASSFSDRAPLYEQY
v_call: TRBV28
j_call: TRBJ2-7

cdr3_aa: ASSERASGLNYEQY
v_call: TRBV2
j_call: TRBJ2-7

cdr3_aa: SVERDPAETQY
v_call: TRBV29-1
j_call: TRBJ2-5

cdr3_aa: SARDQGAGMSYT
v_call: TRBV20-1
j_call: TRBJ1-2

cdr3_aa: SALEGLAGIDTQY
v_call: TRBV20-1
j_call: TRBJ2-3

cdr3_aa: ATSDLTSGGTDTQY
v_call: TRBV24-1
j_call: TRBJ2-3

cdr3_aa: ATSDLSGLAGGGTGELF
v_call: TRBV24-1
j_call: TRBJ2-2

cdr3_aa: AISDPGYTGELF
v_call: TRBV10-3
j_call: TRBJ2-2

cdr3_aa: SARDGSGTPNNEQF
v_call: TRBV20-1
j_call: TRBJ2-1

cdr3_aa: ASSLVLTSWGNEQF
v_call: TRBV11-2
j_call: TRBJ2-1

cdr3_aa: SAWGTASTDTQY
v_call: TRBV20-1
j_call: TRBJ2-3

cdr3_aa: ASSEGLSGNEQY
v_call: TRBV5-1
j_call: TRBJ2-7

cdr3_aa: ASSEGLSREQY
v_call: TRBV14
j_call: TRBJ2-7

cdr3_aa: ASSSYRTSANGTDTQY
v_call: TRBV7-8
j_call: TRBJ2-3

cdr3_aa: ASSLSGPLDEQY
v_call: TRBV5-1
j_call: TRBJ2-7

cdr3_aa: ASSTGQDNSPLH
v_call: TRBV2
j_call: TRBJ1-6

cdr3_aa: ASSLGGQGEQF
v_call: TRBV7-9
j_call: TRBJ2-1

cdr3_aa: ASSELAGVGTGELF
v_call: TRBV27
j_call: TRBJ2-2

cdr3_aa: ASSEVNTIY
v_call: TRBV19
j_call: TRBJ1-3

cdr3_aa: ASSLVWGHSTF
v_call: TRBV12-3/TRBV12-4
j_call: TRBJ1-1

cdr3_aa: SVEGEAGLSYNEQF
v_call: TRBV29-1
j_call: TRBJ2-1

cdr3_aa: ASSIFGGYYGYT
v_call: TRBV19
j_call: TRBJ1-2

cdr3_aa: ASSNDRAETQY
v_call: TRBV28
j_call: TRBJ2-5

cdr3_aa: ASSPYSGRRDTQY
v_call: TRBV27
j_call: TRBJ2-3

cdr3_aa: ASSLPRGGYQETQY
v_call: TRBV7-4
j_call: TRBJ2-5

cdr3_aa: ASSGFTGGRLKTQY
v_call: TRBV6-1
j_call: TRBJ2-5

cdr3_aa: ASSLGDIAYNEQF
v_call: TRBV12-3/TRBV12-4
j_call: TRBJ2-1

cdr3_aa: AISEDRQDEQY
v_call: TRBV10-3
j_call: TRBJ2-7

cdr3_aa: ASRTDLISYEQY
v_call: TRBV28
j_call: TRBJ2-7